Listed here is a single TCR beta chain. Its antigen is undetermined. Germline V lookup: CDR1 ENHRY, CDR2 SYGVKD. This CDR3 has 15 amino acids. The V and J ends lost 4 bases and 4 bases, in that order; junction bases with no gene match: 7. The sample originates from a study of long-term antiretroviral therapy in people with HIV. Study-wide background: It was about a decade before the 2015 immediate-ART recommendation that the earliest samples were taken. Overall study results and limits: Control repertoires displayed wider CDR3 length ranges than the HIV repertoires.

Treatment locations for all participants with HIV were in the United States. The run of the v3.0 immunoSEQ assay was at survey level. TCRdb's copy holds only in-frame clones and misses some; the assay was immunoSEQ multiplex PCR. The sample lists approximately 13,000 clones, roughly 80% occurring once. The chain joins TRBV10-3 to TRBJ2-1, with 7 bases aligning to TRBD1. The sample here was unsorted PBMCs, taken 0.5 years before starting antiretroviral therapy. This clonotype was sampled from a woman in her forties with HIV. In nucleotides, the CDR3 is TGTGCCATCAGTGTAAACCAGGGGGTTTACAATGAGCAGTTCTTC. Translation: CAISVNQGVYNEQFF.